This T cell receptor (beta chain) appears in the sequencing data of a study of cytomegalovirus exposure and HLA in healthy donors (dated by TCRdb to about 2017). With regard to the full study: According to an earlier analysis of 450 to 650 of the donors, about 179 million T cells yielded 95 million to 140 million unique TCR beta sequences and more than 250 Gb of sequence data. An early release that covered about 600 HLA-typed donors contained approximately 300 gigabases of sequencing data and around 80 million unique TCR sequences. Of the 350 to 450 genotyped donors, roughly 76% were placed in the genetic ancestry cluster associated with self-reported Caucasian donors. The aim of the study was to test whether cataloging public T cell receptors could identify signatures of past pathogen exposure. The study profiled the T cell repertoires of some 610 subjects by immunosequencing and related them to cytomegalovirus serostatus. A separate validation cohort of over 95 different subjects was used in addition to the approximately 670-subject first cohort. High-throughput TCR immunosequencing, statistical association of individual TCRs with disease status, and machine learning were combined to predict cytomegalovirus infection status. A later analysis re-examined previously published TCR beta repertoires from more than 600 donors and added high-resolution HLA genotyping to investigate patterns of TCR occurrence. In the later analysis, no new phenotypic data were used to find candidate immune exposures; instead, reliance was placed on TCR beta sequences and their occurrence across donors. In an earlier analysis of 500 to 650 of the donors, high-throughput TCR beta sequencing was used to judge whether each TCR beta V gene segment behaved as functional or pseudogenic. Donor age, sex, ethnicity and CMV serostatus were collected together with the repertoire data. In a later genetic analysis, genome-wide SNP genotypes for 398 of the 666 donors were used, and that subset was treated as a discovery cohort. Every discovery cohort repertoire had been produced on one sequencing platform. Both class I and class II loci were covered by HLA typing, at four-digit resolution. Typing coverage varied by locus: 629-630 donors for A, B, C, DRB1 and DQB1; roughly 520 for DQA1; over 600 for DPA1; 450 to 480 for DPB1. Roughly 5 DR-DQ haplotypes were handled as single units for association and clustering, since linkage in the cohort was strong. Among under 450 genotyped donors of the cohort, an average of around 240,000 unique TCR beta nucleotide sequences were sequenced per donor, roughly 20% of them non-productive. What the study reported, not specific to this receptor: The classifier was reported to diagnose cytomegalovirus status with high specificity and sensitivity in both the original cohort and the validation cohort. In a later analysis, HLA-associated TCR beta chains were found to be more clonally expanded and to have lower generation probabilities than equally common non-associated chains. According to the authors, the approach could potentially be generalized to other disease states and immunological phenotypes. Correlated functional status among segregating V segments might reflect linkage disequilibrium, but an unknown experimental factor could not be ruled out. Several of the top co-occurrence clusters appeared to be linked to parvovirus B19, influenza, CMV and Epstein-Barr virus, according to a later analysis. At a false discovery rate of 0.05, a later analysis linked under 20,000 TCR beta sequences to specific HLA alleles. Because some donors lacked HLA typing at each locus, the association tests relied only on the typed subset. Sequencing depth was assumed to be roughly uniform across donors in the presence/absence analyses, though that assumption may not hold. In vitro tests confirmed that three of the cytomegalovirus-associated TCR beta chains recognize cytomegalovirus antigens. In a later genetic analysis, fewer N-insertions in productive TCRs were reported among donors in an Asian-associated ancestry cluster than the approximately 670-donor mean. Some IMGT-functional V segments, including TRBV6-2 and TRBV6-3, could not be distinguished by the 87-base-pair reads and were therefore excluded. In this cohort, only TCR beta chains were sequenced, and detectable features were limited by the absence of alpha or paired-chain data. In an earlier analysis of some 640 of the donors, most TCR beta V segments were observed in productive rearrangements about 87% or about 30% of the time, broadly matching IMGT annotations. A further reported finding was that TCR beta sequences accurately predicted the HLA-A and HLA-B alleles for most subjects in the first cohort. The only immune exposure information available for the cohort was CMV serostatus. An association between a missense DCLRE1C variant and V-gene and J-gene trimming of TCR beta chains was found in a later genetic analysis and replicated in an independent cohort. Most TCR sequences were observed very rarely across donors, whereas some public TCRs were present in many individuals. Because counts were too low, 15 to 20 rarely observed V segments, including chromosome 9 orphons, were left out of the earlier analysis of roughly 600 of the donors. Most CMV-associated TCR beta chains appeared to be HLA-restricted in a later analysis, and the HLA associations seemed to be driven largely by CMV exposure. According to a later analysis, TCR association rates differed among HLA loci, with DRB1 alleles showing the most associated TCRs and HLA-C alleles showing the fewest. Assigning TCR associations to individual alleles was difficult when HLA alleles, especially DR and DQ, strongly co-occurred. A total of fewer than 200 TCR beta chains were listed by the study as associated with cytomegalovirus. A cluster of highly shared sequence variants was judged likely to be a technical artifact of the sequencing pipeline.

Comment on this clone: Its antigen remains unidentified. Within one base of it there is no much larger clone, and no base qualities were kept.

V is clipped by 3 bases and J by 7 bases, and the sequence between their germline boundaries is 13 bases long. As encoded in the germline V gene, CDR1 is SQVTM while CDR2 is ANQGSEA. Its CDR3 holds 13 amino acids, cysteine through phenylalanine. The sequence is cut down to CDR3 DNA, 39 bases in frame from base 1. In total, approximately 610 healthy bone marrow donors made up the cohort. All cohort members were sampled while nominally healthy, although unrecorded immune exposures were likely present. The donor tested CMV seropositive, placing the donor among the approximately 310 seropositive members of the cohort. A peripheral blood sample was collected from each donor, and TCR beta sequencing was performed on peripheral blood mononuclear cells. Genomic DNA extraction from the blood cell samples was performed with the Qiagen DNeasy Blood Extraction Kit. Library generation was performed with the immunoSEQ multiplex PCR assay. For the multiplex PCR, a mixture combining 60 forward primers for TCR Vbeta segments and 13 reverse primers for TCR Jbeta segments was used. The CDR3 region of rearranged TCR beta genes was amplified from genomic DNA by a multiplex PCR assay. Amplified TCR beta libraries were sequenced as 87-base-pair reads on the Illumina HiSeq System. As for the original processing: Across the roughly 700 repertoires, a later analysis counted tens of millions of unique TCR beta chains, roughly 11 million of which were shared by at least two donors. Raw reads were error-corrected and collapsed into unique sequences with a nearest-neighbor algorithm that merged closely related sequences to remove PCR and sequencing errors. To assign V, D and J gene segments, CDR3 sequences were aligned to IMGT reference sequences. Each retained sequence needed at least a six-nucleotide match to both a V gene segment and a J gene segment. A rearrangement counted as productive if the CDR3 had no stop codons and remained in frame with V and J, and every other rearrangement counted as non-productive. Following IMGT convention, CDR3 was defined as the stretch from the second conserved V-encoded cysteine up to the conserved J-encoded phenylalanine. In an earlier analysis of 550 to 650 of the donors, sequences lacking an unambiguous match to a single V gene segment were excluded. An earlier analysis of 500 to 700 of the donors classified V segments as functional when productive rearrangements were above 56.7% and as segregating when the standard deviation between donors was above 5%. A statistical classification framework was developed to diagnose cytomegalovirus status using the catalog of TCR beta chain sequences. A later analysis assigned V and J genes by comparing TCR nucleotide sequences with IMGT/GENE-DB human TR gene sequences. Using the TCRdist pipeline, a later analysis assigned CDR3 sequences along with most-parsimonious VDJ recombination scenarios. In a later analysis, each TCR beta chain was defined by its CDR3 amino acid sequence together with its V-gene family, and reads without a unique V-gene family were excluded. To address suspected cross-contamination and a sequencing artifact, a later analysis removed roughly 580 highly shared, low-generation-probability nucleotide sequences. A later analysis calculated a clonal expansion index for each public chain from normalized within-repertoire ranks of inferred template counts. Generation probabilities in a later analysis came from a VDJ recombination model fitted to out-of-frame rearrangements, and those results were checked against IGoR. Hypergeometric tests were used in a later analysis to score TCR-TCR, TCR-HLA and TCR-CMV co-occurrence, with a repertoire-size bias correction applied to the TCR pairs. False discovery rates were estimated in a later analysis by permuting HLA or CMV assignments 20 times. A later analysis grouped co-occurring TCRs with DBSCAN, adding TCRdist sequence similarity when clustering within HLA-allele-positive subsets. Co-occurrence clustering excluded repertoires with fewer than 30,000 or more than 120,000 public chains, plus five with anomalous nucleotide sharing. What TCRdb holds here is the immuneACCESS table cut down to in-frame rearrangements. Part of the clones is not present; checked against another copy, under half of the missing clones reflect an unresolved V gene, and the others are unexplained. The DNA was the basis for D and trimming; V, J and clone size are from that table. The sample records 55,000 to 85,000 clones, approximately 75% of which are singletons. The top ten hold 9% to 13% of the sample.

The TCR comes from a woman aged 40 to 50 in good health and CMV-seropositive. The V and J genes are TRBV29-1 and TRBJ2-1; too little of a D gene remains to name it. The sample was PBMCs. The CDR3 in this case is CSVDDFVGNEQFF. Here is the DNA: TGCAGCGTTGATGACTTCGTCGGTAATGAGCAGTTCTTC.